This T cell receptor (beta chain) was recorded in a study of cytomegalovirus exposure and HLA in healthy donors. General study points: The finding came from a later analysis; first-cohort TCR clusters tended to co-occur in the roughly 120 validation repertoires.

Repertoires were generated with immunoSEQ multiplex PCR, while TCRdb's copy carries only in-frame clones and drops some. The table shows tens of thousands of clones, with 94% occurring only once. About this clone: What it recognizes is unknown.

Germline V CDR1 and CDR2: SGHAT, FQDESV (reference sequence). Losses at the gene ends were 3 bases for V and 3 bases for J; bases not matched to a gene: 5. The CDR3 runs 15 residues. The chain combines TRBV11-1 with TRBJ2-7; TRBD2 matches at 10 bases. The source is a man aged 18 to 29 in good health and CMV-seropositive. Material for sequencing was PBMCs. The CDR3 nucleotides read TGTGCCAGCAGCTTGCGTCGGACTAGCGGCTACGAGCAGTACTTC. Translation gives CASSLRRTSGYEQYF.